This T cell receptor (beta chain) was documented in a study of blood T cell repertoires in COVID-19. TCRdb keeps only in-frame clones here, not all; method: immunoSEQ multiplex PCR. The data contain about 64,000 clones, over 75% of them singletons. Germline CDR1 KGHSH, CDR2 LQKENI. The V gene end was trimmed by 4 bases and the J gene end by 5 bases; junction bases not matched to a gene: 15. The CDR3 runs to 18 residues. The chain joins TRBV18 to TRBJ2-3; TRBD2 matches 10 bases. The origin of this receptor is a man aged 45-65 years with active COVID-19. The sequencing sample was made of peripheral blood. The CDR3 bases are TGTGCCAGCTCACGACTAGCGGGCATATATTCCCTACAAGATACGCAGTATTTT. Translation: CASSRLAGIYSLQDTQYF.